One sample yielded the 14 T cell receptor beta chains listed below, sequenced in a study of shared clonotypes between healthy human individuals. CD45RO-negative, CCR7-selected cells formed the naive CD8 fraction, which excluded terminally differentiated effector memory CD45RA+ cells. TCRdb's table, derived via immunoSEQ multiplex PCR, lists solely in-frame clones and lacks some. The table has millions of clones, about 95% seen once; the top ten hold 0.9% to 1.4%. Source material: naive CD8+ T cells sorted from blood. These receptors were collected from a man aged 18 to 35 in good health.

Regarding this clone: At the DNA level, this CDR3 is encoded by other sequences in the same sample as well. The J gene is TRBJ2-7, the V gene TRBV4-1; D might be TRBD1 (5 bases). Germline V gene lookup returns CDR1 MGHRA and CDR2 YSYEKL. Between the trimmed V and J ends, which lost 1 base and 3 bases, there was a span of 10 bases. CDR3 length: 14 residues. The CDR3 protein is CASSQVSRDYEQYF. DNA of the CDR3: TGCGCCAGCAGCCAAGTCTCCAGGGACTACGAGCAGTACTTC.

V usage is TRBV27 and J usage is TRBJ1-6; TRBD1 is a possible D gene (6 bases). The length of the CDR3 is 15 residues. CDR1 is MNHEY, CDR2 SMNVEV, per germline (reference sequence). V lost 2 bases and J lost 9, with 14 bases in between. CDR3: CASSLAGEEGSPLHF. The CDR3 DNA follows: TGTGCCAGCAGTTTAGCAGGGGAGGAAGGTTCACCCCTCCACTTT.

The genes are TRBV7-2 and TRBJ2-7, with 7 bases aligning to TRBD2. This CDR3 region has 16 residues. Trimming removed 2 bases from V and 3 bases from J; junction bases left unmatched: 10. Germline CDR1 and CDR2: SGHTA and FQGNSA. CDR3: CASSLPERETFYEQYF. CDR3 DNA sequence: TGTGCCAGCAGCTTACCGGAGCGGGAAACTTTCTACGAGCAGTACTTC.

This clone was counted once. The chain is built from TRBV25-1 and TRBJ2-5, with D tentatively TRBD2 (6 bases). CDR3 length: 11 residues. Trimming took 8 bases from V and 5 from J, leaving 9 bases between them. Germline V gene sequence: CDR1 MGHDK, CDR2 SYGVNS. The CDR3 protein is CASGGRETQYF. Here the CDR3 DNA reads TGTGCCAGCGGGGGGAGGGAGACCCAGTACTTC.

The rearrangement links TRBV13 to TRBJ1-1, with 7 bases matching TRBD1. Per germline, CDR1 PRHDT and CDR2 FYEKMQ (reference sequence). V lost 5 bases, J lost 0 bases, and 9 bases stayed unmatched. There are 16 residues in the CDR3. The CDR3 DNA reads as TGTGCCAGCAGCGAATACAGGGGTGGAGTGAACACTGAAGCTTTCTTT. This encodes CASSEYRGGVNTEAFF.

A single count supports this clone. The DNA of the CDR3 is TGTGCCAGCAGCTTATCCGCGGGAGAGACCTACGAGCAGTACTTC. Its protein product is CASSLSAGETYEQYF. The V call is TRBV11-2, the J call TRBJ2-7, with 7 positions matching TRBD2. V lost 2 bases and J lost 2; bases outside the gene matches: 6. This CDR3 region has 15 residues. Germline CDR1 reads SGHAT; CDR2 reads FQNNGV.

The chain uses TRBV5-1 and TRBJ1-6, with 9 bases that match TRBD1. Per germline, CDR1 SGHRS and CDR2 YFSETQ. CDR3 length: 15 amino acids. Germline trimming cut 3 bases from V and 3 bases from J; bases unmatched to any gene: 1. The CDR3 coding sequence is TGCGCCAGCAGCTGGACAGGGGACTATAATTCACCCCTCCACTTT. Amino acids: CASSWTGDYNSPLHF.

Written as DNA, the CDR3 is TGTGCCAGCAGTCCAGGGATCGGTGGAAACACCATATATTTT. It specifies CASSPGIGGNTIYF. The rearrangement links TRBV6-1 to TRBJ1-3, with a possible D match to TRBD1 (5 bases). Trimming pared 5 bases from V and 3 bases from J, leaving 11 bases between. Germline V gene lookup returns CDR1 MNHNS and CDR2 SASEGT. CDR3 length equals 14 residues.

V and J are TRBV27 and TRBJ2-7, with no clear D. From germline, CDR1 is MNHEY and CDR2 SMNVEV (reference sequence). CDR3 length: 14 amino acids. V shed 2 bases and J shed 2 bases, with 10 bases lying between them. The CDR3 loop is CASSLTDTPYEQYF. CDR3 bases: TGTGCCAGCAGTTTAACAGACACCCCCTACGAGCAGTACTTC.

This chain links TRBV30 with TRBJ2-1, with 15 bases identical to TRBD2. The CDR3 extends over 18 amino acids. The junction had 8 bases not matched to a gene; V was cut back by 0 bases and J by 5 bases. Per germline, CDR1 GTSNPN and CDR2 SVGIG (reference sequence). CDR3 sequence: CAWSVRTSGRAFDNEQFF. The CDR3 bases are TGTGCCTGGAGTGTACGGACTAGCGGGAGGGCCTTCGACAATGAGCAGTTCTTC.

The V gene is TRBV25-1, the J gene TRBJ1-1; D gene uncertain. Looked up from germline, CDR1 is MGHDK and CDR2 is SYGVNS. The ends were cut back, 4 bases at V and 5 bases at J, with 17 bases in the middle. CDR3 length: 15 residues. CDR3 DNA sequence: TGTGCCAGCAGTGGGGCCGGGAAGCCTGATACTGAAGCTTTCTTT. As protein: CASSGAGKPDTEAFF.

The chain has TRBV6-5 and TRBJ2-7; D perhaps matches TRBD1 (5 bases). Trimming left V 5 bases short and J 5 bases short, with 19 bases between. From germline, CDR1 is MNHEY and CDR2 SVGAGI. CDR3 length: 15 residues. CDR3 bases: TGTGCCAGCAGTACCCTTAGGGGATCCCTCGACGAGCAGTACTTC. It specifies CASSTLRGSLDEQYF.

The V call is TRBV4-1, the J call TRBJ2-1; 10 nucleotides match TRBD2. The CDR3 covers 17 residues. The germline V gene encodes CDR1 MGHRA and CDR2 YSYEKL. J lost 4 bases, V lost 0 bases, and 6 bases had no gene match. CDR3 region: CASSQERTGLAYNEQFF. The CDR3 bases are TGCGCCAGCAGCCAAGAGAGGACGGGACTAGCGTACAATGAGCAGTTCTTC.

The chain is built from TRBV7-3 and TRBJ2-1, with 9 bases lining up with TRBD2. J was trimmed by 4 bases and V by 2 bases; bases with no gene match: 3. Looked up from germline, CDR1 is SGHTA and CDR2 is FQGTGA. The CDR3 has 15 amino acids. The CDR3 region is CASSLASGEYNEQFF. In DNA, the CDR3 is TGTGCCAGCAGCTTAGCTAGCGGGGAATACAATGAGCAGTTCTTC.